A selection of T cell receptor beta chains follows, all from one sample in a study of CD8 T cell repertoires and HIV-1 epitope variants. The repertoire was sequenced with immunoSEQ multiplex PCR; TCRdb's copy has only in-frame clones and lacks some. The sample has about 90,000 clones; around 67% are singletons. The sample comprised uncultured baseline CD8+ T cells from peripheral blood mononuclear cells (PBMCs). The receptors shown here come from a male donor with HIV. The CDR3 runs from the conserved cysteine through the conserved F or W. D genes are given only for firm matches. Size values are once, few and many counts, or a class for expanded clones, and some rows have none.

abundance,d_gene,v_gene,j_gene,CDR3nt,CDR3aa
-,TRBD2,TRBV27,TRBJ2-3,TGTGCCAGCAGTTTTGGTGCGGGAGGGCACGTAGATACGCAGTATTTT,CASSFGAGGHVDTQYF
-,-,TRBV30,TRBJ1-1,TGTGCCTGGAGTGTAAGTGGGGGAAATGAAGCTTTCTTT,CAWSVSGGNEAFF
-,TRBD1,TRBV6-5,TRBJ1-2,TGTGCCAGCAAGATAATGGGACAGGGGGCAGGAGGCTACACCTTC,CASKIMGQGAGGYTF
-,-,TRBV5-1,TRBJ1-2,TGCGCCAGCAGCTTGGGCGGAGGGGACTATGGCTACACCTTC,CASSLGGGDYGYTF
-,-,TRBV6-1,TRBJ2-7,TGTGCCAGCAGTGAAGGGCGCGAGCAGTACTTC,CASSEGREQYF
once,TRBD2,TRBV5-6,TRBJ2-5,TGTGCCAGCAGCTACGGGGGGGAAGAGACCCAGTACTTC,CASSYGGEETQYF
-,-,TRBV5-1,TRBJ2-1,TGCGCCAGCAGCCCACTACAATCCCTCAATGAGCAGTTCTTC,CASSPLQSLNEQFF
-,TRBD1,TRBV7-2,TRBJ2-3,TGTGCCAGCAGCTTAGAACAGGGGCGCACAGATACGCAGTATTTT,CASSLEQGRTDTQYF
-,TRBD1,TRBV13,TRBJ2-3,TGTGCCAGCAGCGCACGTGGGACAGGGATAGGAGATACGCAGTATTTT,CASSARGTGIGDTQYF
-,-,TRBV7-3,TRBJ2-3,TGTGCCAGCAGCTTAGGGGGGTCTGGCGGATCCACAGATACGCAGTATTTT,CASSLGGSGGSTDTQYF
-,-,TRBV18,TRBJ2-7,TGTGCCAGCTCACCAAGGGAAGACGCGGGCTACGAGCAGTACTTC,CASSPREDAGYEQYF
-,-,TRBV7-9,TRBJ1-2,TGTGCCAGCAGCTTAGTCGTGGGGCCTAACTATGGCTACACCTTC,CASSLVVGPNYGYTF
-,-,TRBV28,TRBJ1-4,TGTGCCAGCAGTTTAGGCCAGATTAATGAAAAACTGTTTTTT,CASSLGQINEKLFF
-,-,TRBV19,TRBJ1-4,TGTGCCAGTAGTATGCGGGGTGAAAAACTGTTTTTT,CASSMRGEKLFF
-,-,TRBV4-2,TRBJ2-5,TGTGCCAGCAGCCTGGGCCTTGAGGGGAGCCGAGAGACCCAGTACTTC,CASSLGLEGSRETQYF
-,-,TRBV7-3,TRBJ1-2,TGTGCCAGCAGCCCCCTGGGGGGGCTAAACCAGGGGGGCTACACCTTC,CASSPLGGLNQGGYTF
-,-,TRBV30,TRBJ2-2,TGTGCCTGGAGTGGGTTAAGGGACACCGGGGAGCTGTTTTTT,CAWSGLRDTGELFF
-,-,TRBV7-8,TRBJ1-2,TGTGCCAGCAGCTTAAAACCTGGATTGGGTGAAAACTATGGCTACACCTTC,CASSLKPGLGENYGYTF
-,-,TRBV15,TRBJ2-7,TGTGCCACCAGCACGAGGGCAGGGGTTCGCGAGCAGTACTTC,CATSTRAGVREQYF
-,TRBD1,TRBV27,TRBJ2-1,TGTGCCAGCAGTTTTATCGTAGGGCAGGGGGCTTCTGAGCAGTTCTTC,CASSFIVGQGASEQFF
-,-,TRBV19,TRBJ2-7,TGTGCCAGTAGAGACAGGGAGGTATACGAGCAGTACTTC,CASRDREVYEQYF
-,-,TRBV28,TRBJ2-7,TGTGCCAGCAGTTCCCCGGGACAGGGCACTAGCGGGATTTACGAGCAGTACTTC,CASSSPGQGTSGIYEQYF
-,TRBD2,TRBV9,TRBJ2-1,TGTGCCAGCAGCCTTAGGGACTACAACAATGAGCAGTTCTTC,CASSLRDYNNEQFF
-,-,TRBV7-2,TRBJ1-4,TGTGCCAGCAGCCAGGTCCTCAATGAAAAACTGTTTTTT,CASSQVLNEKLFF
-,TRBD2,TRBV27,TRBJ2-2,TGTGCCAGCAGCTCCCGGGGGGTCGCGAACACCGGGGAGCTGTTTTTT,CASSSRGVANTGELFF
-,-,TRBV23-1,TRBJ2-2,TGCGCCAGCAGTCAATCGACCCTCTACACCGGGGAGCTGTTTTTT,CASSQSTLYTGELFF
-,TRBD2,TRBV28,TRBJ2-1,TGTGCCAGCAGTTTGGGTCTAGCGGGAGTGGGGCAGTTCTTC,CASSLGLAGVGQFF
-,TRBD1,TRBV7-9,TRBJ2-5,TGTGCCAGCAGCTTAGGAGGACAGGGGGCTCGGGAGACCCAGTACTTC,CASSLGGQGARETQYF
-,-,TRBV7-2,TRBJ1-5,TGTGCCAGCAGCTTAGGTAGCGCGGGTCAGCCCCAGCATTTT,CASSLGSAGQPQHF
-,-,TRBV18,TRBJ1-2,TGTGCCAGCTCACCATTTGAGCTAGACGCCGGGACGGGGAGCGATGGCTACACCTTC,CASSPFELDAGTGSDGYTF